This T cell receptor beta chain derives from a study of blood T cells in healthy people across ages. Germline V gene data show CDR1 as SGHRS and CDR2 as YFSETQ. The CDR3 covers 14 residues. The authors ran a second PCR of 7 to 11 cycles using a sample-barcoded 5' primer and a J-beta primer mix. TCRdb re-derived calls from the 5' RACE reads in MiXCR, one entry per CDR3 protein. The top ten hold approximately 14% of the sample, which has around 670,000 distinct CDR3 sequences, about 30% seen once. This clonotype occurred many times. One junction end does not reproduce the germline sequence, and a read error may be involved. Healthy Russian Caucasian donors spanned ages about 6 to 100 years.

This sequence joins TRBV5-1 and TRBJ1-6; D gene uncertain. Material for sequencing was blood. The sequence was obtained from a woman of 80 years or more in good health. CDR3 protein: CASSLGGNNSPLHF. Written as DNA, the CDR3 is TGTGCCAGCAGCTTAGGCGGCAATAATTCACCCCTCCACTTT.